This T cell receptor beta chain was identified during a study of response to subunit inactivated influenza vaccine. Whole-study findings and limits: Each seasonal flu vaccination may recruit only limited new T cells, authors suggested.

Notes on this clonotype: Antigen specificity is unknown.

TCRdb fed the RT-PCR reads into MiXCR, producing one record per CDR3 protein. In the table there are 500,000 to 550,000 distinct CDR3 sequences, 6.5% to 8% of which are singletons. The sequences come from PBMCs from blood, collected 23 to 25 months after vaccination. The clonotype originates from a man aged 45 to 70 who received an inactivated influenza vaccine.

The DNA of the CDR3 is TGTGCCACCAGTGAGCCCACCTCAGTGTTGGGAGTTCGGGATAGCAATCAGCCCCAGCATTTT. Translated: CATSEPTSVLGVRDSNQPQHF. The gene calls are TRBV24-1 and TRBJ1-5, with unresolved D. Germline V gene lookup returns CDR1 KGHDR and CDR2 SFDVKD. The CDR3 covers 21 residues. Between the trimmed V and J ends, which lost 4 bases and 0 bases, there was a span of 27 bases.